The clone carrying this TCR beta chain was picked up a small number of times. TCRdb's copy holds only in-frame clones and misses some; the assay was immunoSEQ multiplex PCR. The sample records 250,000 to 350,000 clones, 70% to 90% being singletons. These data come from a study of cytomegalovirus exposure and HLA in healthy donors. The sequenced sample consisted of PBMCs. This TCR derives from a woman younger than 30 in good health and CMV-seronegative.

The CDR3 coding sequence is TGTGCCAGCTCACCACAGGGGGGGAGTGCGACCTATGGCTACACCTTC. Translating it yields CASSPQGGSATYGYTF. The rearrangement uses TRBV18 and TRBJ1-2, with a tentative D call TRBD1 (6 bases). Germline V gene data show CDR1 as KGHSH and CDR2 as LQKENI. The CDR3 extends over 16 amino acids. Trimming shortened V by 1 base and J by 4 bases, and 16 bases separated the two germline ends.